This T cell receptor beta chain was captured in a study of neurological immune-mediated disorders. Study-wide context: Secondary progressive cases numbered 3 among the 35 or so multiple sclerosis patients, while the other 31 were relapsing-remitting. Study-wide findings and caveats: Private repertoires in all groups were suggested by the finding that expanded clones across subjects shared no CDR3 amino acid sequences.

A single record per CDR3 protein comes from TCRdb applying MiXCR to the 5' RACE reads. This table has tens of thousands of distinct CDR3 sequences, approximately 5.8% appearing once. Of note for this clonotype: What it binds is unknown.

Trimming pared 1 base from V and 8 bases from J, leaving 5 bases between. CDR3 length equals 11 residues. This chain links TRBV12-3 or TRBV12-4 with TRBJ1-1; maybe TRBD1 (5 bases). The receptor was derived from a woman between 18 and 29 years old with multiple sclerosis. Sequencing input: CD4+ T cells from blood. The CDR3 loop is CASSLGTEAFF. CDR3 nucleotide sequence: TGTGCCAGCAGTTTAGGGACAGAAGCTTTCTTT.